Below are 18 T cell receptor beta chains sequenced from a single sample in a study of blood T cells in healthy people across ages. The authors ran a second PCR of about 7 to 11 cycles using a sample-barcoded 5' primer and a J-beta primer mix. In TCRdb, the 5' RACE reads were re-called with MiXCR into one record per CDR3 protein. The data show 800,000 to 950,000 distinct CDR3 sequences, with roughly 52% seen just once and around 15% held by the top ten. The sequenced material came from blood. The source is a man aged 25-40 years in good health.

The chain links TRBV19 to TRBJ2-3, with 8 bases matching TRBD2. CDR3 size: 14 residues. Germline-derived CDR1 and CDR2 are LNHDA and SQIVND (reference sequence). Losses at the gene ends were 5 bases for V and 4 bases for J; bases not matched to a gene: 5. The CDR3 coding sequence is TGTGCCAGTAGTCCGGGACTAGTGCCAGATACGCAGTATTTT. Translation: CASSPGLVPDTQYF.

In its sample, this clonotype was seen a few times. The rearrangement links TRBV29-1 to TRBJ1-1, with a tentative D call TRBD1 (5 bases). This CDR3 has 12 amino acids. Looked up from germline, CDR1 is SQVTM and CDR2 is ANQGSEA. Written as DNA, the CDR3 is TGCACTTCCAGGAGGGGAAACACTGAAGCTTTCTTT. It yields the protein CTSRRGNTEAFF.

CDR3 bases: TGTGCCAGTAGTCCGACGCAGGAGTTCGGTGGCAATCAGCCCCAGCATTTT. Translating it yields CASSPTQEFGGNQPQHF. This chain links TRBV19 with TRBJ1-5, with D hard to call. The length of the CDR3 is 17 residues. Trimming shortened V by 5 bases and J by 2 bases, and 19 bases separated the two germline ends. CDR1 is LNHDA and CDR2 is SQIVND in the germline V gene (reference sequence).

The chain carries TRBV6-6 and TRBJ2-3, with TRBD2 identical over 9 bases. CDR3 length equals 13 residues. V was clipped by 9 bases and J by 8 bases; unmatched bases: 9. CDR1 and CDR2 from the germline V gene are MNHNY and SVGAGI (reference sequence). For the CDR3, the DNA is TGTGCCAGTAGGGAGCGGGAGGATGGTACGCAGTATTTT. Translated: CASREREDGTQYF.

The chain uses TRBV7-2 and TRBJ2-7; D gene uncertain. Germline CDR1 and CDR2: SGHTA and FQGNSA. CDR3 length: 16 residues. Trimming left V 0 bases short and J 0 bases short, with 12 bases between. CDR3 coding DNA: TGTGCCAGCAGCTTAGCTCTATTGGCAGGCTCCTACGAGCAGTACTTC. Its protein is CASSLALLAGSYEQYF.

The chain uses TRBV6-2 or TRBV6-3 and TRBJ1-6; weak D call: TRBD1 (5 bases). The V gene lost 0 bases and the J gene lost 2 bases, with 8 bases spanning the gap. The germline V gene encodes CDR1 MNHEY and CDR2 SVGEGT. This CDR3 has 16 residues. The CDR3 loop reads CASSYSRVTYNSPLHF. In DNA, the CDR3 is TGTGCCAGCAGTTACTCCAGGGTCACCTATAATTCACCCCTCCACTTT.

The chain employs TRBV9 and TRBJ2-5; TRBD1 matches at 7 bases. V lost 0 bases and J lost 4; bases outside the gene matches: 6. Germline CDR1 is SGDLS and CDR2 is YYNGEE. The CDR3 runs 15 residues. CDR3 loop: CASSVAQGVAETQYF. In DNA, the CDR3 is TGTGCCAGCAGCGTAGCCCAGGGGGTAGCAGAGACCCAGTACTTC.

At least ten counts were recorded for this clonotype. The chain combines TRBV27 with TRBJ2-7, with 8 bases identical to TRBD2. The CDR3 consists of 13 residues. The junction had 2 bases not matched to a gene; V was cut back by 3 bases and J by 4 bases. From germline, CDR1 is MNHEY and CDR2 SMNVEV (reference sequence). CDR3 loop: CASSFRGGYEQYF. CDR3 nucleotides: TGTGCCAGCAGTTTTCGGGGGGGTTACGAGCAGTACTTC.

This clonotype was seen at least ten times. V is TRBV7-2 and J is TRBJ2-3, with 7 bases fitting TRBD2. Germline-derived CDR1 and CDR2 are SGHTA and FQGNSA. CDR3 length equals 15 residues. Losses at the gene ends were 2 bases for V and 2 bases for J; bases not matched to a gene: 4. CDR3 DNA sequence: TGTGCCAGCAGCTTAAGGCTAGCGGCCACAGATACGCAGTATTTT. It translates to CASSLRLAATDTQYF.

The V call is TRBV4-1, the J call TRBJ2-3; TRBD2 is a possible D gene (6 bases). There are 16 residues in the CDR3. V shed 4 bases and J shed 4 bases, with 18 bases lying between them. Germline assignment: CDR1 MGHRA and CDR2 YSYEKL. DNA for the CDR3: TGCGCCAGCAGCCCAGACGGGACTCGCCGCCCAGATACGCAGTATTTT. Its translation is CASSPDGTRRPDTQYF.

This clonotype was picked up a small number of times. V gene TRBV18 combines with J gene TRBJ2-7, with TRBD1 matching 8 bases. This CDR3 has 16 residues. V shed 0 bases, J shed 3 bases, and the junction held 7 bases outside the gene matches. Germline loops: CDR1 KGHSH, CDR2 LQKENI. CDR3 amino acids: CASSPPNSGQGYEQYF. Written as DNA, the CDR3 is TGTGCCAGCTCACCACCAAACTCTGGACAGGGCTACGAGCAGTACTTC.

This sequence joins TRBV29-1 and TRBJ2-4; possibly TRBD2 for D (6 bases). The germline CDR1 and CDR2 sequences are SQVTM and ANQGSEA. The CDR3 extends over 12 amino acids. The ends were cut back, 0 bases at V and 13 bases at J, with 13 bases in the middle. CDR3 DNA sequence: TGCAGCGTTGAAGACGTGGGGGGAGAGCAGTACTTC. It is translated as CSVEDVGGEQYF.

This clonotype was counted a single time. The V call is TRBV4-1, the J call TRBJ1-2; D is undetermined. The CDR3 is 16 residues long. Trimming removed 0 bases from V and 5 bases from J, with 16 bases in between. The V gene's germline CDR1 is MGHRA and CDR2 YSYEKL. In DNA, the CDR3 is TGCGCCAGCAGCCAAGATCCGGGATCCGTCATATATGGCTACACCTTC. This sequence encodes CASSQDPGSVIYGYTF.

The rearrangement uses TRBV7-9 and TRBJ2-5; no firm D call. Germline V gives CDR1 SEHNR, CDR2 FQNEAQ (reference sequence). Trimming left V 4 bases short and J 5 bases short, with 14 bases between. This CDR3 is 14 amino acids long. CDR3 bases: TGTGCCAGCAGCTCCCAACGATCGACGGAGACCCAGTACTTC. It encodes CASSSQRSTETQYF.

The sample holds a few counts of this clonotype. The V and J genes are TRBV2 and TRBJ2-7; TRBD2 aligns across 8 bases. With 7 bases clipped from V and 1 base from J, the junction kept 6 bases outside the gene matches. This CDR3 region has 14 residues. CDR1 SNHLY and CDR2 FYNNEI come from the germline V gene. CDR3 nucleotide sequence: TGTGCCAGCACACTAGCGGTAATTTCCTACGAGCAGTACTTC. Amino acids: CASTLAVISYEQYF.

This clonotype has at least ten counts. The chain uses TRBV20-1 and TRBJ2-5; TRBD2 matches at 7 bases. There are 16 residues in the CDR3. CDR1 DFQATT and CDR2 SNEGSKA come from the germline V gene (reference sequence). V was pared by 0 bases and J by 3 bases, with 10 bases of the junction left unmatched. The DNA for the CDR3 is TGCAGTGCTAGAGATGCGACTAGCCGAGGAAAAGAGACCCAGTACTTC. It is translated as CSARDATSRGKETQYF.

The J gene is TRBJ2-1, the V gene TRBV20-1; weak D call: TRBD1 (6 bases). There are 15 residues in the CDR3. Germline V CDR1 and CDR2: DFQATT, SNEGSKA (reference sequence). The V end lost 2 bases, the J end lost 2 bases, and 13 bases lay between the germline ends. CDR3: CSARTGFAPYNEQFF. CDR3 DNA: TGCAGTGCTAGAACAGGGTTCGCTCCCTACAATGAGCAGTTCTTC.

This sequence joins TRBV3-1 and TRBJ2-7; D not resolved. The CDR3 is 16 residues long. Germline assignment: CDR1 LGHDT and CDR2 YNNKEL (reference sequence). V lost 4 bases to trimming and J lost 0 bases, with 16 bases between them. CDR3 sequence reads: CASSRTRTSSSYEQYF. CDR3 nucleotide sequence: TGTGCCAGCAGCCGAACCCGGACCTCTAGCTCCTACGAGCAGTACTTC.